This entry features one T cell receptor beta chain sequence. The V and J ends lost 4 bases and 2 bases, in that order; junction bases with no gene match: 6. The CDR3 has 15 residues. The germline V gene has CDR1 SGHRS and CDR2 YFSETQ. This sample stems from a study of cytomegalovirus exposure and HLA in healthy donors. In the PCR, 60 Vbeta and 13 Jbeta primers were used. Assay: immunoSEQ multiplex PCR; the TCRdb copy retains only in-frame clones and omits some. Among fewer than 250,000 clones listed, about 77% were seen once. What was sequenced was PBMCs. V is TRBV5-1 and J is TRBJ2-3; 8 positions agree with TRBD1. This receptor was identified in a woman in her twenties or thirties in good health and CMV-seropositive. CDR3: CASSGKTGDTDTQYF. The CDR3 nucleotides read TGCGCCAGCAGCGGGAAGACAGGGGACACAGATACGCAGTATTTT.